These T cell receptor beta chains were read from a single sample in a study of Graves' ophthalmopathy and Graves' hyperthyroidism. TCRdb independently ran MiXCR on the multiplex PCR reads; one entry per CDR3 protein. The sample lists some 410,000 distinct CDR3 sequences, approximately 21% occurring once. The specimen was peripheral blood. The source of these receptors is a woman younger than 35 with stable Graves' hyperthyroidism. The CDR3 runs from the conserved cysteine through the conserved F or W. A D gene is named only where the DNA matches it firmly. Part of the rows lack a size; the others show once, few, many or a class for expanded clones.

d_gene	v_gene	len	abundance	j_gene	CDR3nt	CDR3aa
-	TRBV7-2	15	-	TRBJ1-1	TGTGCCAGCAGCCATCCAAGCGCTATGGACACTGAAGCTTTCTTT	CASSHPSAMDTEAFF
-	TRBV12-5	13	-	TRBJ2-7	TGTGCTAGTGGTGACACAGGGACCTACGAGCAGTACTTC	CASGDTGTYEQYF
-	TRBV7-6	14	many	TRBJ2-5	TGTGCCAGCAGCAAAGGACTTCAGCAAGAGACCCAGTACTTC	CASSKGLQQETQYF
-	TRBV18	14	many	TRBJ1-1	TGTGCCAGCTCACCAGACAGGATGAACACTGAAGCTTTCTTT	CASSPDRMNTEAFF
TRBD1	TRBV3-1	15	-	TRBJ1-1	TGTGCCAGCAGCCAAGATATAACAGGGGCGCGTAGGGCTTTCTTT	CASSQDITGARRAFF
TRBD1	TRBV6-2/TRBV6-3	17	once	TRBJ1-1	TGTGCCAGCTCACACGGACAGGGGGCGGGAGGTGGCACTGAAGCTTTCTTT	CASSHGQGAGGGTEAFF
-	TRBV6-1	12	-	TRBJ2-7	TGTGCCAGCATGGTCAGAACCTACGATCAGTACTTC	CASMVRTYDQYF
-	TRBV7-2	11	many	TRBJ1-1	TGTGCGGGTGGGATGAACACTGAAGCTTTCTTT	CAGGMNTEAFF
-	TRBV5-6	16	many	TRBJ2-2	TGTGCCAGCAGCTCATTGACACGAACGAACACCGGGGAGCTGTTTTTT	CASSSLTRTNTGELFF
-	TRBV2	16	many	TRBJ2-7	TGTGCCAGCAGTGCTTTCGCGGAGGGGCCCCTCTACGAGCAGTACTTC	CASSAFAEGPLYEQYF
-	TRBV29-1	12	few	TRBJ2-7	TGCAGCGCCTGGACAGTAGCCTACGAGCAGTACTTC	CSAWTVAYEQYF
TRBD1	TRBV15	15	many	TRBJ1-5	TGTGCCACCAGCAGAGAGGGACAGGGTAATCAGCCCCAGCATTTT	CATSREGQGNQPQHF
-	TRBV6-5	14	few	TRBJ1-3	TGTGCCAGCAGTTACGGGACAACTGGAAACACCATATATTTT	CASSYGTTGNTIYF
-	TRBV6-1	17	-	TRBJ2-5	TGTGCCAGCAGTGATCGGCCTCTGGTAGGACAGAAAGAGACCCAGTACTTC	CASSDRPLVGQKETQYF
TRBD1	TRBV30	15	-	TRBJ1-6	TGTGCCTGGAGTGTACGGGACAGTCACTTAACGGTCCTCCACTTT	CAWSVRDSHLTVLHF
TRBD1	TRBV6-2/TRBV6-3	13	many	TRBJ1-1	TGTGCCAGCAGTTACTCGGAGACAGGGGACGCTTTCTTT	CASSYSETGDAFF
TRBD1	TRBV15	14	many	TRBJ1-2	TGTGCCACCAGCAGACGGACAGGGTCTGCTGGCTACACCTTC	CATSRRTGSAGYTF
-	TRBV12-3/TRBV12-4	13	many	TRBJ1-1	TGTGCCAGCAGTTTAGCCGACGGGAGTGAAGCTTTCTTT	CASSLADGSEAFF
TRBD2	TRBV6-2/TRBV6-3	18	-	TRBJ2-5	TGTGCCAGCAGTTACTCGGCTAGCGGGAGAGTTGGGCAAGAGACCCAGTACTTC	CASSYSASGRVGQETQYF
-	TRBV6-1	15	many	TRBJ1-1	TGTGCCAGCAGTGAAGTAGGGACGGCGAACACTGAAGCTTTCTTT	CASSEVGTANTEAFF
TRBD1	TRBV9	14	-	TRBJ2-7	TGTGCCAGCAGCCCTGGGACAGGGAGGGGCGAGCAGTACTTC	CASSPGTGRGEQYF
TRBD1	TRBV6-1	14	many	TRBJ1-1	TGTGCCAGCAGTGAGAACAGGGGATACACTGAAGCTTTCTTT	CASSENRGYTEAFF
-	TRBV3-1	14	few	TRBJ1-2	TGTGCCAGCAGCCAAGGATCCGGGCCCTATGGCTACACCTTC	CASSQGSGPYGYTF
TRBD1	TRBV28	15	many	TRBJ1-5	TGTGCCAGCAGTTTACCCGGGACAGGCAATCAGCCCCAGCATTTT	CASSLPGTGNQPQHF
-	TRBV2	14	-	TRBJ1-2	TGTGCCAGCAGTCCACAGGGATTTGACTATGGCTACACCTTC	CASSPQGFDYGYTF
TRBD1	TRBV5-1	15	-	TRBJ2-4	TGCGCCAGCAGCGCCGGGACAGGGGGCGGAAACATTAAGTACTTC	CASSAGTGGGNIKYF
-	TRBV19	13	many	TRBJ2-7	TGTGCCAGTAGTGCAACCCGGGAGAGCGAGCAGTACTTC	CASSATRESEQYF
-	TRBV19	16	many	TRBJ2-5	TGTGCCAGTAGTATTCGAGGCAGGGAGATCGGAGAGACCCAGTACTTC	CASSIRGREIGETQYF
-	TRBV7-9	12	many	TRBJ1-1	TGTGCCAGCAGCTTAGGCCCATTTGAAGCTTTCTTT	CASSLGPFEAFF
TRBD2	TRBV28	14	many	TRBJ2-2	TGTGCCAGCAGTTCCCGGCGGGAGTCCGGGGAGCTGTTTTTT	CASSSRRESGELFF
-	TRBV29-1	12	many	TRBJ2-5	TGCAGCGTTGACAGGGTAGGCGAGACCCAGTACTTC	CSVDRVGETQYF
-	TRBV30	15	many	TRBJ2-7	TGTGCCTGGAGTTGGGGAGCGCCGAGCTCCTACGAGCAGTACTTC	CAWSWGAPSSYEQYF
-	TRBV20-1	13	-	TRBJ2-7	TGCAGTGCCATCGATTTAAGCAGCTACGAGCAGTACTTC	CSAIDLSSYEQYF
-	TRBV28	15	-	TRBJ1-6	TGTGCCAGCAGGGAGGGGGGGGCCGAAATTTCACCCCTCCACTTT	CASREGGAEISPLHF